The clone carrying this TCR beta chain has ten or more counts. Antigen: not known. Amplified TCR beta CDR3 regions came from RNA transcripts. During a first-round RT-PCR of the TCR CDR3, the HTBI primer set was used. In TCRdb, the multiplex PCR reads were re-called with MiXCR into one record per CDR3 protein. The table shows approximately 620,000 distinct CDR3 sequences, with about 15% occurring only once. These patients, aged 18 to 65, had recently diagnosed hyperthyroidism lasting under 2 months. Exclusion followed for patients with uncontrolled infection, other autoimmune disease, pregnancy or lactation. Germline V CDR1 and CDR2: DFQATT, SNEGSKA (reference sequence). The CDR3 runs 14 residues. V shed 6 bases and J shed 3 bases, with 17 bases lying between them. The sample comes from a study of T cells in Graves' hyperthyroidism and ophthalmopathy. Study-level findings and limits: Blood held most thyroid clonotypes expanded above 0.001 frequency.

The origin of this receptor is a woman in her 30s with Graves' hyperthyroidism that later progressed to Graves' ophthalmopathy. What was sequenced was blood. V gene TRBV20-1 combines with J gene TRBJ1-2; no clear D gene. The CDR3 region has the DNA TGCAGTGCCCCCGATTCAAAAGGAGACTATGGCTACACCTTC. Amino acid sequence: CSAPDSKGDYGYTF.